A selection of T cell receptor beta chains follows, all from one sample in a study of resident and recirculating memory T cells in vitiligo. Assay: immunoSEQ multiplex PCR; the TCRdb copy retains only in-frame clones and omits some. The sample has tens of thousands of clones, 92% seen once. The sequenced material came from blood. These receptors came from a male donor with vitiligo. Each CDR3 is given with its conserved first and last residue. Each record gives: CDR3 protein, CDR3 DNA, D gene, clone size, V gene, J gene. D genes are given only for firm matches. Size values are once, few and many counts, or a class for expanded clones, and some rows have none.

cdr3_aa: CATSRDTPRGLFF
cdr3_nt: TGTGCCACCAGCAGAGATACCCCCCGAGGGCTGTTTTTT
d_call: -
clone_size: -
v_call: TRBV15
j_call: TRBJ2-2

cdr3_aa: CASSQDLVAGVFF
cdr3_nt: TGTGCCAGCAGCCAAGATCTGGTAGCGGGAGTGTTCTTC
d_call: TRBD2
clone_size: -
v_call: TRBV4-2
j_call: TRBJ2-1

cdr3_aa: CASSPDRWLSSNQPQHF
cdr3_nt: TGTGCCAGCAGCCCAGACAGGTGGTTGTCAAGCAATCAGCCCCAGCATTTT
d_call: -
clone_size: -
v_call: TRBV28
j_call: TRBJ1-5

cdr3_aa: CASSWGTGGNYGYTF
cdr3_nt: TGTGCCAGCAGTTGGGGAACGGGCGGGAACTATGGCTACACCTTC
d_call: -
clone_size: -
v_call: TRBV27
j_call: TRBJ1-2

cdr3_aa: CASSQASLNTEAFF
cdr3_nt: TGCGCCAGCAGTCAGGCCAGTCTGAACACTGAAGCTTTCTTT
d_call: -
clone_size: once
v_call: TRBV4-3
j_call: TRBJ1-1

cdr3_aa: CATSLDRGRTEAFF
cdr3_nt: TGTGCCACCAGCCTTGACAGGGGGCGCACTGAAGCTTTCTTT
d_call: TRBD1
clone_size: -
v_call: TRBV15
j_call: TRBJ1-1

cdr3_aa: CASSLTSGRETQYF
cdr3_nt: TGCGCCAGCAGCTTGACTAGCGGGAGAGAGACCCAGTACTTC
d_call: TRBD2
clone_size: -
v_call: TRBV5-1
j_call: TRBJ2-5

cdr3_aa: CASSFSRGPYGYTF
cdr3_nt: TGTGCCAGCAGCTTTTCCCGGGGTCCCTATGGCTACACCTTC
d_call: -
clone_size: -
v_call: TRBV5-4
j_call: TRBJ1-2

cdr3_aa: CASSQMARDTEAFF
cdr3_nt: TGCGCCAGCAGCCAAATGGCCCGGGACACTGAAGCTTTCTTT
d_call: -
clone_size: -
v_call: TRBV4-1
j_call: TRBJ1-1

cdr3_aa: CASSPRQGPTTNEKLFF
cdr3_nt: TGTGCCAGCAGTCCCAGACAGGGGCCGACAACTAATGAAAAACTGTTTTTT
d_call: TRBD1
clone_size: once
v_call: TRBV27
j_call: TRBJ1-4

cdr3_aa: CASSPRTGGMMNTEAFF
cdr3_nt: TGTGCCAGCAGCCCAAGGACAGGGGGTATGATGAACACTGAAGCTTTCTTT
d_call: TRBD1
clone_size: -
v_call: TRBV7-9
j_call: TRBJ1-1

cdr3_aa: CASNRGMKRAVPGNTIYF
cdr3_nt: TGTGCCAGCAACAGGGGGATGAAGCGCGCCGTTCCAGGAAACACCATATATTTT
d_call: TRBD1
clone_size: -
v_call: TRBV19
j_call: TRBJ1-3

cdr3_aa: CASSLLGTVNEKLFF
cdr3_nt: TGTGCCAGCAGTTTATTAGGGACAGTAAATGAAAAACTGTTTTTT
d_call: TRBD1
clone_size: -
v_call: TRBV28
j_call: TRBJ1-4

cdr3_aa: CASSDGLAGVETQYF
cdr3_nt: TGTGCCAGCAGTGATGGACTAGCGGGGGTGGAGACCCAGTACTTC
d_call: TRBD2
clone_size: -
v_call: TRBV2
j_call: TRBJ2-5

cdr3_aa: CASSLVGTGGTDTQYF
cdr3_nt: TGTGCCAGCAGCTTAGTGGGGACAGGGGGAACAGATACGCAGTATTTT
d_call: TRBD1
clone_size: -
v_call: TRBV11-2
j_call: TRBJ2-3

cdr3_aa: CASSSTGTSGGETQYF
cdr3_nt: TGCGCCAGCAGCTCGACCGGGACTAGTGGTGGGGAGACCCAGTACTTC
d_call: TRBD2
clone_size: -
v_call: TRBV5-1
j_call: TRBJ2-5

cdr3_aa: CASSPRTSGSFHNEQFF
cdr3_nt: TGTGCCAGCAGCCCCAGGACTAGCGGGAGTTTCCACAATGAGCAGTTCTTC
d_call: TRBD2
clone_size: -
v_call: TRBV7-9
j_call: TRBJ2-1

cdr3_aa: CASGGDTGSYNEQFF
cdr3_nt: TGTGCCAGCGGGGGGGACACAGGCTCCTACAATGAGCAGTTCTTC
d_call: -
clone_size: once
v_call: TRBV2
j_call: TRBJ2-1

cdr3_aa: CASSQDILGGANEQFF
cdr3_nt: TGTGCCAGCAGCCAAGATATCCTCGGGGGAGCGAATGAGCAGTTCTTC
d_call: -
clone_size: once
v_call: TRBV4-2
j_call: TRBJ2-1

cdr3_aa: CASEVGTGGYNEQFF
cdr3_nt: TGTGCCAGCGAAGTTGGGACAGGGGGCTACAATGAGCAGTTCTTC
d_call: TRBD1
clone_size: -
v_call: TRBV27
j_call: TRBJ2-1

cdr3_aa: CASSESEAFYGYTF
cdr3_nt: TGTGCCAGCAGTGAATCAGAGGCCTTCTATGGCTACACCTTC
d_call: -
clone_size: -
v_call: TRBV25-1
j_call: TRBJ1-2

cdr3_aa: CASSTYLRSDEQFF
cdr3_nt: TGTGCCAGCAGCACCTACCTGAGGAGCGATGAGCAGTTCTTC
d_call: -
clone_size: -
v_call: TRBV7-2
j_call: TRBJ2-1

cdr3_aa: CASSLGPTGLGGYTF
cdr3_nt: TGTGCCAGCAGCTTAGGGCCGACAGGGTTAGGTGGCTACACCTTC
d_call: TRBD1
clone_size: -
v_call: TRBV7-8
j_call: TRBJ1-2

cdr3_aa: CASSDSGQADTQYF
cdr3_nt: TGTGCCAGCAGTGACTCGGGACAGGCAGATACGCAGTATTTT
d_call: TRBD1
clone_size: -
v_call: TRBV6-4
j_call: TRBJ2-3

cdr3_aa: CASSGALAAGPGYF
cdr3_nt: TGTGCCAGCAGTGGGGCCCTAGCAGCCGGCCCGGGGTATTTT
d_call: -
clone_size: -
v_call: TRBV2
j_call: TRBJ2-3

cdr3_aa: CASSQLNRGNIQYF
cdr3_nt: TGCGCCAGCAGCCAACTTAACAGGGGAAACATTCAGTACTTC
d_call: TRBD1
clone_size: -
v_call: TRBV4-1
j_call: TRBJ2-4

cdr3_aa: CASSAFGGAGANVLTF
cdr3_nt: TGCGCCAGCAGCGCCTTCGGGGGGGCTGGGGCCAACGTCCTGACTTTC
d_call: TRBD2
clone_size: -
v_call: TRBV5-1
j_call: TRBJ2-6

cdr3_aa: CASSPRQGLEETQYF
cdr3_nt: TGCGCCAGCAGCCCGCGACAGGGGTTGGAAGAGACCCAGTACTTC
d_call: TRBD1
clone_size: -
v_call: TRBV5-1
j_call: TRBJ2-5

cdr3_aa: CAISDPDRGTYEQYF
cdr3_nt: TGTGCCATCAGTGACCCCGACAGGGGAACCTACGAGCAGTACTTC
d_call: TRBD1
clone_size: once
v_call: TRBV10-3
j_call: TRBJ2-7

cdr3_aa: CASSPSFGGAPGTEAFF
cdr3_nt: TGTGCCAGCTCACCATCGTTCGGAGGGGCTCCGGGAACTGAAGCTTTCTTT
d_call: -
clone_size: -
v_call: TRBV18
j_call: TRBJ1-1

cdr3_aa: CASSLSSKETQYF
cdr3_nt: TGTGCCAGCAGTTTATCCTCTAAAGAGACCCAGTACTTC
d_call: -
clone_size: -
v_call: TRBV27
j_call: TRBJ2-5

cdr3_aa: CASSLALTDSYSYEQYF
cdr3_nt: TGTGCCAGCAGCTTAGCCCTAACGGACTCTTACTCCTACGAGCAGTACTTC
d_call: -
clone_size: -
v_call: TRBV7-9
j_call: TRBJ2-7

cdr3_aa: CASSLAGGYYEQYF
cdr3_nt: TGTGCCAGCAGCTTGGCGGGAGGGTACTACGAGCAGTACTTC
d_call: TRBD2
clone_size: -
v_call: TRBV5-4
j_call: TRBJ2-7

cdr3_aa: CASLPATGGWRGYTF
cdr3_nt: TGTGCCAGCCTCCCCGCGACGGGAGGGTGGCGTGGCTACACCTTC
d_call: -
clone_size: once
v_call: TRBV28
j_call: TRBJ1-2

cdr3_aa: CATSRDKGLAGELTGELFF
cdr3_nt: TGTGCCACCAGCAGAGATAAGGGACTAGCGGGAGAATTAACCGGGGAGCTGTTTTTT
d_call: TRBD2
clone_size: -
v_call: TRBV15
j_call: TRBJ2-2

cdr3_aa: CASSGDRGRSDTQYF
cdr3_nt: TGCGCCAGCAGCGGGGACAGGGGGCGCTCAGATACGCAGTATTTT
d_call: TRBD1
clone_size: few
v_call: TRBV5-1
j_call: TRBJ2-3

cdr3_aa: CASSSPSGIYEQYF
cdr3_nt: TGTGCCAGCAGTTCGCCTAGCGGGATCTACGAGCAGTACTTC
d_call: TRBD2
clone_size: -
v_call: TRBV28
j_call: TRBJ2-7

cdr3_aa: CASSLSLDYKYNEQFF
cdr3_nt: TGTGCCAGCAGCTTAAGTCTGGACTATAAATACAATGAGCAGTTCTTC
d_call: -
clone_size: -
v_call: TRBV13
j_call: TRBJ2-1

cdr3_aa: CASSLGAFGGQRRYQETQYF
cdr3_nt: TGTGCCAGCAGTTTAGGTGCCTTCGGCGGACAAAGGCGGTACCAAGAGACCCAGTACTTC
d_call: -
clone_size: -
v_call: TRBV27
j_call: TRBJ2-5

cdr3_aa: CASRSGALGYTF
cdr3_nt: TGTGCCAGCAGGTCAGGGGCCTTGGGCTACACCTTC
d_call: -
clone_size: -
v_call: TRBV28
j_call: TRBJ1-2

cdr3_aa: CASSFGQGSGNTIYF
cdr3_nt: TGCGCCAGCAGCTTCGGACAGGGGTCTGGAAACACCATATATTTT
d_call: TRBD1
clone_size: -
v_call: TRBV5-1
j_call: TRBJ1-3

cdr3_aa: CASSTLTGRTSSYEQYF
cdr3_nt: TGTGCCAGCAGCACACTCACGGGCAGGACAAGCTCCTACGAGCAGTACTTC
d_call: -
clone_size: -
v_call: TRBV11-2
j_call: TRBJ2-7

cdr3_aa: CASSQDLESGYTF
cdr3_nt: TGTGCCAGCAGCCAAGATTTGGAGTCTGGCTACACCTTC
d_call: -
clone_size: -
v_call: TRBV5-4
j_call: TRBJ1-2

cdr3_aa: CASSPGSGRDNEQFF
cdr3_nt: TGTGCCAGCTCACCAGGTAGCGGGAGGGACAATGAGCAGTTCTTC
d_call: TRBD2
clone_size: -
v_call: TRBV18
j_call: TRBJ2-1